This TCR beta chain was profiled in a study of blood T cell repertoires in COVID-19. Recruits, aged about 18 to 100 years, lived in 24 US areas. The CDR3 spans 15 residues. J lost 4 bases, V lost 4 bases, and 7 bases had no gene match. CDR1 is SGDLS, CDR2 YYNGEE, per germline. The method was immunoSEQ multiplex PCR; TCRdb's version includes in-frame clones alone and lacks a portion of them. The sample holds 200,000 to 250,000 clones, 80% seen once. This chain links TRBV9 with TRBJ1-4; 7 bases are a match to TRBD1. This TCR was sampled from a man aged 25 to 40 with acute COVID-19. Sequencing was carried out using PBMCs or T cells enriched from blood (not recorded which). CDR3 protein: CASSLTTGNNEKLFF. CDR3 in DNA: TGTGCCAGCAGCCTCACGACAGGGAATAATGAAAAACTGTTTTTT. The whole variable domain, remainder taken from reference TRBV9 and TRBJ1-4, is DSGVTQTPKHLITATGQRVTLRCSPRSGDLSVYWYQQSLDQGLQFLIQYYNGEERAKGNILERFSAQQFPDLHSELNLSSLELGDSALYFCASSLTTGNNEKLFFGSGTQLSVL.